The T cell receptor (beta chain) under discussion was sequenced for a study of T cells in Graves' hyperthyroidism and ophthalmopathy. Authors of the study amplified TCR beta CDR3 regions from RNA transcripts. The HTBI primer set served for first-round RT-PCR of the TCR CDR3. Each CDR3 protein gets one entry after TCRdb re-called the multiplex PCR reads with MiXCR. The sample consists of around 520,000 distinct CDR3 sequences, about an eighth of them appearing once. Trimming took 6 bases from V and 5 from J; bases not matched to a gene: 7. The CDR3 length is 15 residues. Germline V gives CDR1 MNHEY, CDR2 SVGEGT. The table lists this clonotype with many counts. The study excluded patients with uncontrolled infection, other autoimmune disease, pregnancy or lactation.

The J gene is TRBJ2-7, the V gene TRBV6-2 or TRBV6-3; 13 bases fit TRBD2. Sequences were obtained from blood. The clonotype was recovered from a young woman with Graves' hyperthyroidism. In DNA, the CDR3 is TGTGCCAGCAGCCCGGGACTAGCGGGAATCGACGAGCAGTACTTC. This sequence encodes CASSPGLAGIDEQYF.